The 29 T cell receptor beta chains in this list originate from one sample, sequenced in a study of T-cell memory formation after mild COVID-19. MiXCR was run by TCRdb on the 5' RACE reads, yielding one entry per CDR3 protein. Seen here are 55,000 to 65,000 distinct CDR3 sequences, more than 9% observed once, and the top ten hold 0.9% to 1.5%. Sequencing used PBMCs or a T cell subset sorted from them (not recorded which). These receptors were collected from a young man who had mild COVID-19 (a few samples of this study predate the infection). Cell type and time point are not known.

This clonotype was recorded a few times. The rearrangement uses TRBV2 and TRBJ1-1, with unresolved D. Trimming left V 8 bases short and J 1 base short, with 11 bases between. The germline V gene has CDR1 SNHLY and CDR2 FYNNEI. CDR3 length equals 13 residues. Written as DNA, the CDR3 is TGTGCCAGCGAAAGAGTTACGAACACTGAAGCTTTCTTT. This codes for CASERVTNTEAFF.

This clonotype was seen a handful of times. The chain joins TRBV11-2 to TRBJ2-1; TRBD1 aligns across 8 bases. The V and J ends lost 5 bases and 8 bases, in that order; junction bases with no gene match: 5. Germline CDR1 is SGHAT and CDR2 is FQNNGV. There are 13 residues in the CDR3. CDR3 in amino acids: CASSRDRGDEQFF. DNA of the CDR3: TGTGCCAGCAGCCGCGACAGGGGAGATGAGCAGTTCTTC. Filled out from reference TRBV11-2 and TRBJ2-1, the complete variable domain reads EAGVAQSPRYKIIEKRQSVAFWCNPISGHATLYWYQQILGQGPKLLIQFQNNGVVDDSQLPKDRFSAERLKGVDSTLKIQPAKLEDSAVYLCASSRDRGDEQFFGPGTRLTVL.

This clonotype appeared a few times. The rearrangement joins TRBV21-1 to TRBJ2-2; TRBD1, the table's D call, was not compared with the DNA. TRBV21-1 is classified as a pseudogene. The CDR3 is 17 residues long. The CDR3 bases are TGTGCCAGCAGCAAACCGAACGGCCGGGGGATGGCCGGGGAGCTGTTTTTT. Translated, it gives CASSKPNGRGMAGELFF.

The chain carries TRBV7-7 and TRBJ2-7; possibly TRBD1 for D (5 bases). CDR1 and CDR2 (germline): SSHAT, FNYEAQ (reference sequence). Trimming cost V 1 base and J 7 bases, with 11 bases left between them. The CDR3 spans 13 residues. CDR3 sequence (DNA): TGTGCCAGCAGCTTAGAGTCAGGGCAGGAGCAGTACTTC. Translated, it gives CASSLESGQEQYF. Based on the CDR3 plus reference TRBV7-7 and TRBJ2-7, the full variable domain is GAGVSQSPRYKVTKRGQDVTLRCDPISSHATLYWYQQALGQGPEFLTYFNYEAQPDKSGLPSDRFSAERPEGSISTLTIQRTEQRDSAMYRCASSLESGQEQYFGPGTRLTVT.

Turning to this clonotype: A much larger clone lies a single base off, so this may be a read error. The chain recombines TRBV3-1 with TRBJ1-1; possibly TRBD1 for D (5 bases). The length of the CDR3 is 12 residues. Trimming took off 4 bases at V and 11 bases at J, with 14 bases between the two ends. The germline gives CDR1 LGHDT, CDR2 YNNKEL (reference sequence). CDR3 in DNA: TGTGCCAGCAGCCCCTGGGGCAGGAGGGCTTTCTTT. Protein product: CASSPWGRRAFF.

This clonotype was counted only a few times. The J gene is TRBJ2-1, the V gene TRBV4-3, with D possibly being TRBD1 (5 bases). The CDR3 length is 13 residues. The germline V gene encodes CDR1 LGHNA and CDR2 YSLEER. V was trimmed by 0 bases and J by 13 bases, leaving 13 bases between them. CDR3 sequence: CASSQEHQGPQFF. The CDR3 DNA reads as TGCGCCAGCAGCCAAGAGCATCAGGGCCCCCAGTTCTTC.

This clonotype was counted between two and nine times. This chain uses TRBV4-2 with TRBJ2-2, with 7 bases aligning to TRBD2. The germline V gene has CDR1 LGHNA and CDR2 YNFKEQ. The CDR3 has 15 residues. V trimming: 1 base; J trimming: 1 base; junction bases outside the gene matches: 0. The CDR3 here is CASSQGEGNTGELFF. Here the CDR3 DNA reads TGTGCCAGCAGCCAAGGGGAGGGGAACACCGGGGAGCTGTTTTTT.

This clonotype has just a few counts. This chain uses TRBV6-2 or TRBV6-3 with TRBJ2-7; no clear D. V lost 2 bases, J lost 8 bases, and 16 bases lay in between. The CDR3 runs 14 residues. The V gene's germline CDR1 is MNHEY and CDR2 SVGEGT. In nucleotides, the CDR3 is TGTGCCAGCAGTTACGCAGAGCTACCAGGAAAGCAGTACGTC. It translates to CASSYAELPGKQYV.

A few counts support this clonotype. The chain combines TRBV5-1 with TRBJ1-2, with D unclear. V lost 0 bases, J lost 5 bases, and 11 bases lay in between. The CDR3 spans 14 residues. Germline CDR1 reads SGHRS; CDR2 reads YFSETQ. This CDR3 is CASSLAQEQYGYTF. CDR3 DNA: TGCGCCAGCAGCTTGGCCCAGGAGCAGTATGGCTACACCTTC.

This clonotype counts as medium-sized. The chain links TRBV29-1 to TRBJ2-1; no clear D. The V and J ends lost 4 bases and 5 bases respectively, with 12 bases between them. The CDR3 extends over 13 amino acids. In germline, CDR1 is SQVTM, CDR2 ANQGSEA. CDR3 bases: TGCAGCGTTGCTCCGCGATTCAACAATGAGCAGTTCTTC. It codes for CSVAPRFNNEQFF.

The rearrangement uses TRBV21-1 and TRBJ2-7; TRBD1, as called in the table, went unchecked against the DNA. TRBV21-1 is a known pseudogene. This CDR3 is built from 13 residues. This CDR3 reads CASISGEVDEQYV. CDR3 bases: TGTGCCAGCATTTCAGGGGAGGTCGACGAGCAGTACGTC.

This clonotype was seen ten or more times. The rearrangement uses TRBV27 and TRBJ2-3; 9 nucleotides agree with TRBD1. This CDR3 is 14 amino acids long. V shed 6 bases, J shed 1 base, and the junction held 2 bases outside the gene matches. From germline, CDR1 is MNHEY and CDR2 SMNVEV (reference sequence). The CDR3 reads CASSRTGGTDTQYF. The CDR3 coding sequence is TGTGCCAGCAGCCGGACAGGGGGCACAGATACGCAGTATTTT.

This clonotype was seen many times. This sequence joins TRBV7-2 and TRBJ2-3; D is perhaps TRBD2 (6 bases). The germline gives CDR1 SGHTA, CDR2 FQGNSA. The ends were cut back, 4 bases at V and 5 bases at J, with 16 bases in the middle. There are 15 residues in the CDR3. The CDR3, as DNA: TGTGCCAGCAGCTCCCTCCCGGGACTCGGAGATACGCAGTATTTT. The encoded protein is CASSSLPGLGDTQYF. Together with reference TRBV7-2 and TRBJ2-3, the CDR3 gives the full variable domain: GAGVSQSPSNKVTEKGKDVELRCDPISGHTALYWYRQSLGQGLEFLIYFQGNSAPDKSGLPSDRFSAERTGGSVSTLTIQRTQQEDSAVYLCASSSLPGLGDTQYFGPGTRLTVL.

This clonotype was counted between two and nine times. This rearrangement joins TRBV5-1 to TRBJ1-5, with D unresolved. The V and J ends lost 0 bases and 6 bases respectively, with 13 bases between them. The CDR3 covers 15 residues. Germline-derived CDR1 and CDR2 are SGHRS and YFSETQ. CDR3 in amino acids: CASSLDRGMGQPQHF. CDR3 bases: TGCGCCAGCAGCTTGGATCGGGGAATGGGTCAGCCCCAGCATTTT.

This clonotype was detected a few times. The chain couples TRBV12-3 or TRBV12-4 to TRBJ2-6; 7 bases are a match to TRBD2. Germline trimming cut 6 bases from V and 3 bases from J; bases unmatched to any gene: 5. The CDR3 runs to 15 residues. CDR3 sequence: CASSRSGGGANVLTF. CDR3 DNA sequence: TGTGCCAGCAGCCGATCGGGAGGTGGGGCCAACGTCCTGACTTTC.

The table lists this clonotype with many counts. This sequence joins TRBV7-8 and TRBJ2-5, with D tentatively TRBD1 or TRBD2 (6 bases each). The V end lost 6 bases, the J end lost 7 bases, and 18 bases lay between the germline ends. CDR1 and CDR2 (germline): SGHVS, FQNEAQ. This CDR3 contains 14 residues. As DNA, the CDR3 is TGTGCCAGCAGAGTCCCCCGGGGGCCCAGGACCCAGTACTTC. Translation: CASRVPRGPRTQYF.

The chain is built from TRBV7-3 and TRBJ2-1, with D maybe TRBD2 (5 bases). Germline-derived CDR1 and CDR2 are SGHTA and FQGTGA. V lost 1 base, J lost 4 bases, and 14 bases lay in between. The CDR3 is made up of 16 amino acids. CDR3 in amino acids: CASSLMGSGSYNEQFF. In DNA form, the CDR3 reads TGTGCCAGCAGCTTAATGGGCAGCGGAAGTTACAATGAGCAGTTCTTC.

The rearrangement joins TRBV6-5 to TRBJ2-5; 10 nucleotides line up with TRBD1. The germline gives CDR1 MNHEY, CDR2 SVGAGI. J lost 3 bases, V lost 6 bases, and 4 bases had no gene match. The CDR3 covers 14 residues. DNA of the CDR3: TGTGCCAGCAGGGGGACAGGGGTCAAAGAGACCCAGTACTTC. Translated: CASRGTGVKETQYF.

This clonotype was counted only a few times. The rearrangement joins TRBV2 to TRBJ1-1; 8 bases fit TRBD1. The CDR3 spans 12 residues. J was trimmed by 8 bases and V by 4 bases; bases with no gene match: 3. CDR1 is SNHLY, CDR2 FYNNEI, per germline. CDR3 sequence reads: CASSGSGGEAFF. DNA of the CDR3: TGTGCCAGCAGTGGTTCAGGGGGCGAAGCTTTCTTT.

The table lists this clonotype with a few counts. The chain uses TRBV20-1 and TRBJ2-3, with D possibly matching TRBD2 (6 bases). The CDR3 length is 13 residues. CDR1 and CDR2 (germline): DFQATT, SNEGSKA (reference sequence). V lost 3 bases, J lost 2 bases, and 9 bases lay in between. CDR3 sequence reads: CSASGGYTDTQYF. The CDR3 coding sequence is TGCAGTGCTAGCGGGGGTTACACAGATACGCAGTATTTT.

This clonotype was counted only a few times. The chain employs TRBV6-2 or TRBV6-3 and TRBJ2-7; D not resolved. The germline V gene has CDR1 MNHEY and CDR2 SVGEGT. V dropped 10 bases and J dropped 5 bases, with 21 bases sitting between them. The CDR3 is 14 amino acids. The CDR3 loop is CAIVDLCRAHEQYV. In nucleotides, the CDR3 is TGTGCCATCGTCGATCTTTGTAGGGCCCACGAGCAGTACGTC.

This chain joins TRBV24-1 and TRBJ1-6; D not resolved. Trimming left V 5 bases short and J 10 bases short, with 8 bases between. The CDR3 sequence is 12 residues long. Germline assignment: CDR1 KGHDR and CDR2 SFDVKD. CDR3: CATSGQQSPLHF. The CDR3 DNA reads TGTGCCACCAGTGGCCAGCAGTCACCCCTCCACTTT.

In this sample, this clonotype turned up many times. The rearrangement links TRBV6-2 or TRBV6-3 to TRBJ2-5; D possibly corresponds to TRBD1 (6 bases). CDR3 length: 15 amino acids. Germline CDR1 MNHEY, CDR2 SVGEGT. Deletions cut 0 bases from V and 0 bases from J, with 8 bases between. CDR3 bases: TGTGCCAGCAGTTACTCAACAGGGAACCAAGAGACCCAGTACTTC. Protein product: CASSYSTGNQETQYF.

The chain recombines TRBV12-3 or TRBV12-4 with TRBJ2-3; D not resolved. Trimming shortened V by 3 bases and J by 3 bases, and 4 bases separated the two germline ends. The CDR3 spans 12 residues. CDR3 coding DNA: TGTGCCAGCAGTTTTGGGACAGATACGCAGTATTTT. It is translated as CASSFGTDTQYF.

The rearrangement links TRBV7-2 to TRBJ2-7; no firm D call. From germline, CDR1 is SGHTA and CDR2 FQGNSA. CDR3 length equals 13 residues. V dropped 3 bases and J dropped 2 bases, with 8 bases sitting between them. The CDR3 sequence is CASSFNVAYEQYF. The CDR3 DNA reads as TGTGCCAGCAGCTTTAATGTGGCCTACGAGCAGTACTTC.

V usage is TRBV2 and J usage is TRBJ1-3; D remains ambiguous. Germline V CDR1 and CDR2: SNHLY, FYNNEI. Trimming removed 8 bases at V and 0 bases at J, with 8 bases between. The CDR3 extends over 13 amino acids. CDR3 region: CASRLNSGNTIYF. The CDR3 coding sequence is TGTGCCAGCCGCCTCAACTCTGGAAACACCATATATTTT.

This clonotype showed up many times. The chain combines TRBV24-1 with TRBJ2-2; 8 positions match TRBD1. V lost 3 bases to trimming and J lost 4 bases; unmatched junction nucleotides: 6. Germline CDR1 and CDR2: KGHDR and SFDVKD. The CDR3 has 16 amino acids. CDR3 loop: CATSDPGTGFTGELFF. The DNA for the CDR3 is TGTGCCACCAGTGATCCCGGGACAGGATTCACCGGGGAGCTGTTTTTT.

This clonotype was observed a few times. The V gene is TRBV5-1, the J gene TRBJ2-6; no reliable D call. The CDR3 sequence is 15 residues long. The ends were cut back, 4 bases at V and 0 bases at J, with 8 bases in the middle. CDR1 and CDR2 from the germline V gene are SGHRS and YFSETQ. The CDR3 loop is CASSPDPSGANVLTF. CDR3 nucleotide sequence: TGCGCCAGCAGCCCCGATCCCTCTGGGGCCAACGTCCTGACTTTC.

This clonotype has a handful of counts. This chain connects TRBV7-9 to TRBJ2-3, with 7 bases that match TRBD1. The CDR3 runs 15 residues. V lost 4 bases and J lost 4; bases outside the gene matches: 8. Looked up from germline, CDR1 is SEHNR and CDR2 is FQNEAQ (reference sequence). CDR3 in DNA: TGTGCCAGCAGCTCGTACAGGGGATCTGCAGATACGCAGTATTTT. Translation gives CASSSYRGSADTQYF.